This T cell receptor (beta chain) was sequenced in a study of beta chain features in type 1 diabetes (dated by TCRdb to 2016 to 2019). Regarding the complete study: No differences in mean age, gender distribution, total cell number or subset yield were found between patients and healthy donors. A total of about 99,000,000 sorted cells were examined across all samples, and RNA yield correlated strongly with the number of cells per subset. The study compared TCRB repertoires of sorted circulating CD4+ T cell subsets between recently diagnosed type 1 diabetes patients and matched healthy donors. Naive and central memory subsets were obtained from all 30 or so donors, but regulatory and stem cell-like memory subsets were isolated from only 8 patients and about eight healthy donors.

Results the study describes overall, beyond this receptor: Patients with type 1 diabetes made fewer insertions and deleted more nucleotides at VDJ recombination sites, implying thymic rearrangement abnormalities. Type 1 diabetes patients showed a moderate but significant shortening of TCRB CDR3 length in all four CD4+ subsets. Naive, central memory and regulatory TCRB repertoires appeared to be more similar among patients than among healthy donors. Because cDNA rather than genomic DNA was sequenced, highly expressing activated cells could have been over-represented, although no difference in activation and CD3 levels was found between groups. Only small numbers of individuals were included in the HLA sub-analyses, which left unresolved whether HLA type had any influence on TCRB rearrangement. Shorter templates might be favored by PCR, yet because patient and control samples were amplified and corrected together, any such skew would affect both groups equally.

This clone was seen more than once but under ten times. Its antigen remains undetermined. No much larger clonotype is one base removed from it; base qualities were not supplied. A single peripheral blood draw of 90 to 150 mL on average was collected from each donor into heparinised tubes. Naive, central memory, regulatory and stem cell-like memory CD4+ T cells were sorted on a BD FACSAria II using a panel including CD45RO, CCR7, CD25, CD127, CD95 and CD27. All sorted populations exceeded 95% purity. PBMCs were isolated immediately by Lymphoprep density gradient centrifugation and stained directly without culture. So that batch effects would be minimized, each experiment stained and sorted samples in pairs, pairing one healthy donor with one patient. The entire isolated RNA was reverse transcribed using the High Capacity cDNA Reverse Transcription Kit, and thus expressed TCRB transcripts were sequenced. Deep immunoSEQ sequencing was applied to naive, central memory and regulatory T cell samples, giving an average of about 3.8 million total reads per sample. Sorted cells were lysed in RLT buffer and RNA was extracted with DNase-treated RNeasy Micro or Mini kits, depending on cell number. Each cell subset was processed on its own to prevent cross-contamination, while patient and healthy donor samples were processed together. TCRB sequences were amplified from cDNA with the immunoSEQ multiplex PCR, producing 87-bp fragments spanning the CDR3 region. Amplicons were sequenced on the Illumina HiSeq platform. The authors processed their data as follows. Synthetic template baselines were used to correct PCR bias computationally, reads within Hamming distance 2 were collapsed, and singletons that could not be merged were discarded. Reads were aligned against IMGT to assign V, D and J genes, CDR3 length and insertions or deletions at six rearrangement sites. Clonotype counts were normalized to sorted cell number within each subset before computing true diversity and Gini coefficients with the tcR R package. The overlap coefficient, calculated on TCRB nucleotide sequences, was used to quantify repertoire sharing. As a proxy for the pre-selection repertoire, out-of-frame TCRB sequences from naive cells were analyzed. Imported from immuneACCESS, the table was reduced by TCRdb to in-frame sequences with V and J called. These copies leave out some clones; in studies compared against another copy, an unresolved V gene accounts for under half, and the cause of the remainder is not known. That table furnishes V, J and clone size, whereas the DNA furnished D and trimming. The table for this sample lists approximately 170,000 clones; more than 60% of them were counted only once. Of the sample, 0.08% to 0.1% falls within the top ten clones.

Based on the germline V gene, the CDR1 and CDR2 sequences are SQVTM and ANQGSEA. CDR3 length: 14 amino acids, cysteine to phenylalanine. The retained sequence is limited to the CDR3, 42 bases, with the frame set at the first base. Recombination connected TRBV29-1 to TRBJ1-1; possibly the D gene is TRBD1, per 6 matching bases. The sequenced material came from naive CD4+ T cells from blood. This specimen's cell subset or site label, interpreted: true naive CD4+ T cells. This sequence originates from a man aged 25-45 years with type 1 diabetes. DNA sequence: TGCAGTGCAGGGGAACCCGGCATGAACACTGAAGCTTTCTTT. Its product reads: CSAGEPGMNTEAFF. Joined to the reference TRBV29-1 and TRBJ1-1 proteins, this CDR3 gives the full variable domain: SAVISQKPSRDICQRGTSLTIQCQVDSQVTMMFWYRQQPGQSLTLIATANQGSEATYESGFVIDKFPISRPNLTFSTLTVSNMSPEDSSIYLCSAGEPGMNTEAFFGQGTRLTVV.